This T cell receptor beta chain was sequenced for a study of blood T cells in healthy people across ages. Study-wide points: Donors of long life had a larger count of naive CD4+ cells and greater diversity than aged donors.

The CDR3 is 15 residues long. V was trimmed by 4 bases and J by 0 bases, leaving 12 bases between them. Germline loops: CDR1 MNHNY, CDR2 SVGAGI (reference sequence). Together with a sample-barcoded 5' primer, a J-beta primer mix was included in a second PCR lasting about 6 to 11 cycles. TCRdb reprocessed the 5' RACE reads via MiXCR and lists one record per CDR3 protein. The top ten hold roughly 10% of the sample, which has some 940,000 distinct CDR3 sequences, just under 30% seen once. This clonotype was observed a handful of times. The antigen remains unidentified. These same data were also listed under a study on T cells of mothers and their children. Per that paper: Sequencing got over 9.5 million TCR beta CDR3 reads from each mother and approximately 3 million from each child.

The sample comprised blood. The source of this sequence is a woman in her 40s in good health. The V call is TRBV6-6, the J call TRBJ1-2; D gene uncertain. CDR3 DNA: TGTGCCAGCAGTTTCGTTGACGGATCTAACTATGGCTACACCTTC. It encodes CASSFVDGSNYGYTF.